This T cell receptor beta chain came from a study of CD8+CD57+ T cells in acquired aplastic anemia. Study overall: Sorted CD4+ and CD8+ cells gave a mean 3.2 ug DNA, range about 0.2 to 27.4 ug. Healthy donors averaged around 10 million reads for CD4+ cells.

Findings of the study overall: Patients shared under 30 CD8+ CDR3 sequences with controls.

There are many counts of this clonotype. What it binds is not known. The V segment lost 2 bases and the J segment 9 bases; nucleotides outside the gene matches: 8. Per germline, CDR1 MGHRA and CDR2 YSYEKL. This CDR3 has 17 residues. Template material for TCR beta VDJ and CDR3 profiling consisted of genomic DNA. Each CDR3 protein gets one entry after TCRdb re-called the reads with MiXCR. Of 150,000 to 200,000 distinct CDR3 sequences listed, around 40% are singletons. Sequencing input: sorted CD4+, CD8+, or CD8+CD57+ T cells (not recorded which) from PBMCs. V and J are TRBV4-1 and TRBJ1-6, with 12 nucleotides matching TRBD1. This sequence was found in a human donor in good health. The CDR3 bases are TGCGCCAGCAGCCAATTGGGGGACAGGGGGCTAGTTTCACCCCTCCACTTT. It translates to CASSQLGDRGLVSPLHF.